What follows are 12 T cell receptor beta chains derived from one specimen sequenced in a study of blood T cell repertoires in COVID-19. TCRdb's copy holds only in-frame clones and misses some; the assay was immunoSEQ multiplex PCR. The repertoire holds about 170,000 clones, with about 86% as singletons. Material for sequencing was PBMCs or T cells enriched from blood (not recorded which). The receptors come from a woman between 45 and 60 years old in a cohort exposed to, infected with or recovered from COVID-19 (not recorded which).

The V and J genes are TRBV12-5 and TRBJ1-2; tentative D call: TRBD1 (5 bases). Germline values: CDR1 LGHNT, CDR2 FRNRAP. The V end lost 5 bases, the J end lost 4 bases, and 17 bases lay between the germline ends. This CDR3 is 15 amino acids long. In DNA, the CDR3 is TGTGCTAGTGGTAAACCAGGGTCCCCGCCCTATGGCTACACCTTC. Protein sequence: CASGKPGSPPYGYTF.

CDR3 sequence: CASSQGLAGGQQFF. The CDR3 nucleotides read TGTGCCAGCAGCCAAGGCCTAGCGGGAGGCCAGCAGTTCTTC. V gene TRBV14 combines with J gene TRBJ2-1; TRBD2 matches at 11 bases. J lost 11 bases, V lost 1 base, and 4 bases had no gene match. The CDR3 extends over 14 amino acids. Germline loops: CDR1 SGHDN, CDR2 FVKESK.

The V and J genes are TRBV30 and TRBJ2-3; tentatively, D is TRBD1 (6 bases). The ends were cut back, 0 bases at V and 11 bases at J, with 9 bases in the middle. Germline V gives CDR1 GTSNPN, CDR2 SVGIG (reference sequence). This CDR3 is built from 11 residues. The CDR3 sequence: CAWSVLGQQYF. CDR3 coding DNA: TGTGCCTGGAGTGTATTGGGACAGCAGTATTTT.

V is TRBV27 and J is TRBJ2-5; D is undetermined. The germline V gene encodes CDR1 MNHEY and CDR2 SMNVEV (reference sequence). V was pared by 6 bases and J by 4 bases, with 12 bases between. CDR3 length equals 13 residues. CDR3 nucleotides: TGTGCCAGCAGCCCAGGAAGTCGAGAGACCCAGTACTTC. Protein product: CASSPGSRETQYF.

This sequence joins TRBV28 and TRBJ2-3, with 12 nucleotides matching TRBD2. Per the germline V gene, CDR1 is MDHEN and CDR2 is SYDVKM. The CDR3 extends over 14 amino acids. The ends lost 8 bases at V and 2 bases at J; junction bases unmatched: 2. The CDR3 sequence is CASSSGGATDTQYF. The CDR3 nucleotides are TGTGCCAGCTCTAGCGGGGGGGCCACAGATACGCAGTATTTT. Looking up the rest from reference TRBV28 and TRBJ2-3 gives the full variable domain: DVKVTQSSRYLVKRTGEKVFLECVQDMDHENMFWYRQDPGLGLRLIYFSYDVKMKEKGDIPEGYSVSREKKERFSLILESASTNQTSMYLCASSSGGATDTQYFGPGTRLTVL.

The rearrangement joins TRBV11-2 to TRBJ2-1; 12 nucleotides align to TRBD2. J lost 6 bases, V lost 4 bases, and 4 bases had no gene match. Germline V gene sequence: CDR1 SGHAT, CDR2 FQNNGV. The CDR3 covers 15 residues. The CDR3 region is CASSSSGRARNEQFF. The CDR3 DNA is TGTGCCAGCAGCTCTAGCGGGAGGGCCCGCAATGAGCAGTTCTTC.

In this sample, this clone turned up a few times. The chain has TRBV5-1 and TRBJ2-7; a possible D gene is TRBD1 (5 bases). Germline V gives CDR1 SGHRS, CDR2 YFSETQ. V shed 4 bases and J shed 3 bases, with 11 bases lying between them. The CDR3 loop spans 13 amino acids. The CDR3 sequence: CASSVQGYYEQYF. DNA of the CDR3: TGCGCCAGCAGCGTGCAGGGTTACTACGAGCAGTACTTC.

The chain uses TRBV6-2 or TRBV6-3 and TRBJ1-5; no definite D call. From germline, CDR1 is MNHEY and CDR2 SVGEGT. This CDR3 is 17 amino acids long. The germline V and J ends were trimmed by 5 bases and 0 bases, with 17 bases remaining between them. The CDR3, as DNA: TGTGCCAGCAGTCTATTCCTGGCGCGGTATAGCAATCAGCCCCAGCATTTT. Translated, it gives CASSLFLARYSNQPQHF.

This clone is a singleton in its sample. V is TRBV28 and J is TRBJ1-2; possible D gene TRBD1, 5 bases. The CDR3 spans 13 residues. The V gene's germline CDR1 is MDHEN and CDR2 SYDVKM. Between the trimmed V and J ends, which lost 3 bases and 3 bases, there was a span of 8 bases. CDR3 sequence (DNA): TGTGCCAGCAGTTTGGGCAGGGACTATGGCTACACCTTC. Its translation: CASSLGRDYGYTF.

CDR3 bases: TGTGCCAGCAGTTCAAGAGGCGGTTTCAGTCAGCCCCAGCATTTT. It translates to CASSSRGGFSQPQHF. The chain links TRBV7-2 to TRBJ1-5; D unclear. Germline-derived CDR1 and CDR2 are SGHTA and FQGNSA. V gave up 6 bases and J gave up 6 bases, with 18 bases separating them. The CDR3 spans 15 residues.

The chain uses TRBV19 and TRBJ2-3; 10 bases align to TRBD2. The J segment lost 1 base and the V segment lost 6 bases, leaving 4 bases of the junction unmatched. Looked up from germline, CDR1 is LNHDA and CDR2 is SQIVND (reference sequence). CDR3 length: 15 residues. The CDR3 here is CASSLGTSGTDTQYF. The CDR3 DNA sequence: TGTGCCAGTAGCCTCGGGACTAGCGGCACAGATACGCAGTATTTT.

V usage is TRBV29-1 and J usage is TRBJ1-1; 8 nucleotides line up with TRBD1. The junction had 3 bases not matched to a gene; V was cut back by 2 bases and J by 4 bases. The CDR3 extends over 13 amino acids. Germline CDR1 reads SQVTM; CDR2 reads ANQGSEA. The CDR3 region has the DNA TGCAGCGTTGAAACTACAGGGGGCACTGAAGCTTTCTTT. Amino acids: CSVETTGGTEAFF.